Below, one T cell receptor (beta chain) is given with its context. Its antigen is currently unknown. These data belong to a study of cytomegalovirus exposure and HLA in healthy donors. Notes on the study in general: Per published reports, the classifier diagnosed cytomegalovirus status with high specificity and sensitivity. Later analysis reportedly placed an Asian-associated ancestry cluster below the approximately 700-donor mean in N-insertions. TCR association rates varied by HLA locus in a later analysis, with DRB1 highest and HLA-C lowest.

The PCR had 60 Vbeta and 13 Jbeta primers. Libraries were prepared by immunoSEQ multiplex PCR; TCRdb keeps only in-frame clonotypes and omits some of them. The table lists around 200,000 clones, roughly 80% of them singletons. Among the donors, all were healthy bone marrow donors. The CDR3 consists of 13 residues. Per germline, CDR1 LNHDA and CDR2 SQIVND (reference sequence). The V gene lost 5 bases and the J gene lost 4 bases, with 11 bases spanning the gap. The clonotype was recovered from a female donor in good health and CMV-seronegative. Sequencing used PBMCs. J is TRBJ1-2 and V is TRBV19, with a weak D call TRBD1 (5 bases). CDR3 nucleotide sequence: TGTGCCAGTAGTGCAGACAGCCCCTATGGCTACACCTTC. Translation: CASSADSPYGYTF. Based on the CDR3 plus reference TRBV19 and TRBJ1-2, the full variable domain is DGGITQSPKYLFRKEGQNVTLSCEQNLNHDAMYWYRQDPGQGLRLIYYSQIVNDFQKGDIAEGYSVSREKKESFPLTVTSAQKNPTAFYLCASSADSPYGYTFGSGTRLTVV.